The next 15 T cell receptor beta chains were all read from a single sample in a study of early stage breast cancer tumors. Profiling relied on immunoSEQ multiplex PCR, and the TCRdb table lists in-frame clones only, not all of them. This sample has more than 55,000 clones; roughly 80% occur once, and the top ten carry less than 4%. The source material was blood. The receptors here all came from a person aged 25 to 45 with breast cancer.

The CDR3 spells CASSLTMSSGRGNEQFF. Here the CDR3 DNA reads TGTGCCAGCAGCTTAACCATGAGTAGCGGGAGAGGCAATGAGCAGTTCTTC. The genes are TRBV7-6 and TRBJ2-1, with 9 positions matching TRBD2. V was clipped by 2 bases and J by 6 bases; unmatched bases: 11. CDR1 and CDR2 (germline): SGHVS, FNYEAQ. This CDR3 is 17 amino acids long.

This clone occurred a few times. The gene calls are TRBV18 and TRBJ1-1; D gene uncertain. The germline V gene has CDR1 KGHSH and CDR2 LQKENI. The CDR3 spans 13 residues. V gave up 3 bases and J gave up 4 bases, with 9 bases separating them. The CDR3: CASSPLEGTEAFF. In DNA form, the CDR3 reads TGTGCCAGCTCACCCCTCGAGGGCACTGAAGCTTTCTTT.

The J gene is TRBJ1-6, the V gene TRBV5-4; D gene ambiguous. The V end lost 1 base, the J end lost 10 bases, and 9 bases lay between the germline ends. The CDR3 extends over 13 amino acids. Germline CDR1 SGHNT, CDR2 YYREEE (reference sequence). The CDR3 DNA reads as TGTGCCAGCAGCTTGTGGCCGAGCTCACCCCTCCACTTT. Translating it yields CASSLWPSSPLHF.

This clone was found once. This chain joins TRBV6-4 and TRBJ2-3; D is undetermined. The CDR3 totals 15 residues. Trimming stripped 6 bases from V and 1 base from J, with 14 bases between. The germline gives CDR1 MRHNA, CDR2 SNTAGT. DNA of the CDR3: TGTGCCAGCAGCCCCCGAGGTGGGGGCACAGATACGCAGTATTTT. Its protein is CASSPRGGGTDTQYF.

V gene TRBV2 combines with J gene TRBJ2-1; 8 bases line up with TRBD1. Germline trimming cut 2 bases from V and 4 bases from J; bases unmatched to any gene: 4. The CDR3 extends over 15 amino acids. The germline gives CDR1 SNHLY, CDR2 FYNNEI. The CDR3 sequence: CASSERQGIYNEQFF. In nucleotides, the CDR3 is TGTGCCAGCAGTGAACGACAGGGGATATACAATGAGCAGTTCTTC.

The chain joins TRBV6-5 to TRBJ1-2, with D possibly matching TRBD1 (5 bases). V lost 0 bases and J lost 8, with 13 bases in between. CDR3 length equals 14 residues. Germline V lookup: CDR1 MNHEY, CDR2 SVGAGI. The CDR3 nucleotides read TGTGCCAGCAGTTACTCGGTGGGGGTGTCCGGCTACACCTTC. This gives the protein CASSYSVGVSGYTF.

This chain uses TRBV7-3 with TRBJ2-2; TRBD1 agrees at 8 bases. J lost 6 bases, V lost 4 bases, and 7 bases had no gene match. Germline loops: CDR1 SGHTA, CDR2 FQGTGA. The CDR3 consists of 15 residues. For the CDR3, the DNA is TGTGCCAGCAGCTCCCTGACGGACAGGGCCGGGGAGCTGTTTTTT. Translation: CASSSLTDRAGELFF.

Only one count was recorded for this clone. V and J are TRBV11-2 and TRBJ2-3; no firm D call. V was shortened by 7 bases and J by 6 bases, with 11 bases between the two germline ends. CDR3 size: 12 residues. Germline V gene data show CDR1 as SGHAT and CDR2 as FQNNGV. Here the CDR3 reads CASTGRLDTQYF. The CDR3 DNA reads as TGTGCCAGCACCGGCCGTTTGGATACGCAGTATTTT.

The chain combines TRBV6-5 with TRBJ2-7; 15 bases agree with TRBD2. Looked up from germline, CDR1 is MNHEY and CDR2 is SVGAGI. The CDR3 has 15 residues. The trim removed 4 bases at V and 10 bases at J, leaving 8 bases unmatched. CDR3 coding DNA: TGTGCCAGCAGTTTTGGACTAGCGGGAGGGCCGAGACAGTACTTC. It translates to CASSFGLAGGPRQYF.

V is TRBV5-1 and J is TRBJ1-1; the D is unclear. The CDR3 sequence is 15 residues long. Germline-derived CDR1 and CDR2 are SGHRS and YFSETQ. Between the trimmed V and J ends, which lost 4 bases and 1 base, there was a span of 14 bases. CDR3 bases: TGCGCCAGCAGCGCACTACAAGGCCCGAACACTGAAGCTTTCTTT. It is translated as CASSALQGPNTEAFF.

This sequence joins TRBV30 and TRBJ2-3; D may be TRBD2 (6 bases). Germline values: CDR1 GTSNPN, CDR2 SVGIG (reference sequence). The CDR3 contains 14 residues. With 1 base removed from V and 0 bases from J, the gap between germline ends came to 8 bases. CDR3 in DNA: TGTGCCTGGAGTGACGGGACTAGCACAGATACGCAGTATTTT. Protein: CAWSDGTSTDTQYF.

This sequence joins TRBV9 and TRBJ1-5; a possible D gene is TRBD1 (6 bases). Germline V CDR1 and CDR2: SGDLS, YYNGEE. V lost 2 bases, J lost 3 bases, and 12 bases lay in between. This CDR3 region has 15 residues. The CDR3 sequence is CASSVGGGLNQPQHF. The DNA of the CDR3 is TGTGCCAGCAGCGTCGGGGGGGGCCTCAATCAGCCCCAGCATTTT.

This clone turned up a few times. The V and J genes are TRBV19 and TRBJ2-1, with D perhaps TRBD2 (6 bases). Per the germline V gene, CDR1 is LNHDA and CDR2 is SQIVND (reference sequence). The CDR3 runs to 16 residues. Between the trimmed V and J ends, which lost 0 bases and 7 bases, there was a span of 16 bases. The CDR3: CASSIDHVIAANEQFF. The CDR3 DNA reads TGTGCCAGTAGTATAGATCACGTCATAGCGGCTAATGAGCAGTTCTTC.

This rearrangement joins TRBV5-1 to TRBJ2-7; D is uncertain. The CDR3 runs to 13 residues. Between the trimmed V and J ends, which lost 0 bases and 2 bases, there was a span of 6 bases. CDR1 is SGHRS and CDR2 is YFSETQ in the germline V gene. CDR3 DNA sequence: TGCGCCAGCAGCTTGGGGGTTGCCTACGAGCAGTACTTC. This gives the protein CASSLGVAYEQYF.

The rearrangement uses TRBV15 and TRBJ2-3, with D tentatively TRBD1 or TRBD2 (6 bases each). Germline V CDR1 and CDR2: LNHNV, YYDKDF (reference sequence). The CDR3 has 15 residues. Trimming removed 3 bases at V and 4 bases at J, with 14 bases between. The CDR3 coding sequence is TGTGCCACCAGCAGCCTCAGGGGCGGGGCAGATACGCAGTATTTT. Translated: CATSSLRGGADTQYF.